This T cell receptor beta chain was identified in a study of T cells in Graves' hyperthyroidism and ophthalmopathy. This CDR3 region has 13 residues. The V end lost 0 bases, the J end lost 6 bases, and 9 bases lay between the germline ends. CDR1 SNHLY and CDR2 FYNNEI come from the germline V gene. This clonotype was seen only a few times. It was RNA transcripts that yielded the amplified TCR beta CDR3 regions. Initially, a first-round RT-PCR of the TCR CDR3 employed the HTBI primer set. Via MiXCR, TCRdb re-called the multiplex PCR reads, giving one row per CDR3 protein. Seen here are around 99,000 distinct CDR3 sequences, 15% to 20% observed once, and the top ten hold 42%.

The chain employs TRBV2 and TRBJ2-7; D unclear. Specimen: blood. The TCR comes from a woman aged 50 to 65 with Graves' hyperthyroidism. CDR3 amino acids: CASSEAQLSEQYV. In DNA form, the CDR3 reads TGTGCCAGCAGTGAAGCCCAACTAAGCGAGCAGTACGTC.